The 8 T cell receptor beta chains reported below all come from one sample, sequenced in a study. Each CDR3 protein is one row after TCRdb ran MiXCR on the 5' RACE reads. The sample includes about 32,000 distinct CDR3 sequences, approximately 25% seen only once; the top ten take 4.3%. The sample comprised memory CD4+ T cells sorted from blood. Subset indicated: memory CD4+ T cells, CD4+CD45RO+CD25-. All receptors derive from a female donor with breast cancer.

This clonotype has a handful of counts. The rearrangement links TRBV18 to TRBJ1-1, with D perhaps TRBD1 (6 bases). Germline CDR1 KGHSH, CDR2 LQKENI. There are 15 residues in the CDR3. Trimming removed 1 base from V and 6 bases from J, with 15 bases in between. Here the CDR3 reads CASSPQRGKSAEAFF. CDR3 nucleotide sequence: TGTGCCAGCTCACCACAGAGGGGGAAGAGCGCTGAAGCTTTCTTT.

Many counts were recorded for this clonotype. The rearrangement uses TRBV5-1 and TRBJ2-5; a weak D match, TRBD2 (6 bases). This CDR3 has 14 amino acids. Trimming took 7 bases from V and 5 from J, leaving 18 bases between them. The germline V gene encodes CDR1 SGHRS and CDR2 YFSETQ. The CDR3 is CASCRGEWGETQYF. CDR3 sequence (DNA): TGCGCCAGCTGCCGCGGGGAATGGGGTGAGACCCAGTACTTC.

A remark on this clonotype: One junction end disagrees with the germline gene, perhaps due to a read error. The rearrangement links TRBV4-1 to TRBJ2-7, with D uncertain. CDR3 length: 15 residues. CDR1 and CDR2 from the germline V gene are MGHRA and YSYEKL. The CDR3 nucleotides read TGCGCCGGCAGCGAAGGACGGAGCGCGGCCTACGAGCAGTACTTC. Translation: CAGSEGRSAAYEQYF.

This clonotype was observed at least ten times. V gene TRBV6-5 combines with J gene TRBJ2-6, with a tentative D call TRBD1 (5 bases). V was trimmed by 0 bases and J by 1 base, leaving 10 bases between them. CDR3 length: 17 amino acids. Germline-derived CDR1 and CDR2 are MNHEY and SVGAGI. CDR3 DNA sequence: TGTGCCAGCAGTTACTCGATTAGGGGTTCTGGGGCCAACGTCCTGACTTTC. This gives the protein CASSYSIRGSGANVLTF.

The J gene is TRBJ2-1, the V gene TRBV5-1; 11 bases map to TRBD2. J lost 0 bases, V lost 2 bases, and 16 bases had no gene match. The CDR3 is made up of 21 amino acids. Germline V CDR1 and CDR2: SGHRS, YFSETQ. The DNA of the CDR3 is TGCGCCAGCAGCTTCCTCCCCGGGACTAGCGGCAACCTGTACTCCTACAATGAGCAGTTCTTC. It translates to CASSFLPGTSGNLYSYNEQFF. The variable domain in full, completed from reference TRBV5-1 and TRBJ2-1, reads KAGVTQTPRYLIKTRGQQVTLSCSPISGHRSVSWYQQTPGQGLQFLFEYFSETQRNKGNFPGRFSGRQFSNSRSEMNVSTLELGDSALYLCASSFLPGTSGNLYSYNEQFFGPGTRLTVL.

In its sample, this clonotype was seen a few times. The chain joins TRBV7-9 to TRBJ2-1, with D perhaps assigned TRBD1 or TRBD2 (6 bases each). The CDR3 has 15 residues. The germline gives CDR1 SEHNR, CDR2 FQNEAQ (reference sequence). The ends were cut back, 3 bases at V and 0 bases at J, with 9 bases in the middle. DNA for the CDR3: TGTGCCAGCAGCTTCGAGGGGGGCTCCTACAATGAGCAGTTCTTC. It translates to CASSFEGGSYNEQFF.

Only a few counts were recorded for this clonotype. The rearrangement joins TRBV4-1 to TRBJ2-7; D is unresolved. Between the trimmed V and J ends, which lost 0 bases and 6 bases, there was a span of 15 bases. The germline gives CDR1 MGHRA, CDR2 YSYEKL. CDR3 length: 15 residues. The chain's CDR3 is CASSQEPVNYVEQYF. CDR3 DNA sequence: TGCGCCAGCAGCCAAGAGCCGGTGAACTACGTCGAGCAGTACTTC.

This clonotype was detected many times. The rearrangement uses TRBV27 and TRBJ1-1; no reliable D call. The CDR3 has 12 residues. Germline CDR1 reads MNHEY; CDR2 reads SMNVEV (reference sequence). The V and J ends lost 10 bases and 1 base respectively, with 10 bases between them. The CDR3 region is CATIGGNTEAFF. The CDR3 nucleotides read TGTGCCACCATAGGAGGGAACACTGAAGCTTTCTTT.